The 5 T cell receptor beta chains presented below share a single source sample, sequenced in a study of CD8 T cells in ankylosing spondylitis. Study-wide results and caveats: In ankylosing spondylitis blood, a motif of fewer than 10 highly homologous TCR beta variants appeared characteristic.

These receptors are not linked to any known antigen. TCRdb re-called the 5' RACE reads through MiXCR, storing one row per CDR3 protein. Among more than 400,000 distinct CDR3 sequences listed, about 5.4% were seen once. Sequenced sample: blood, either unsorted or a sorted T cell fraction (not recorded which). Receptors originate from a male donor with ankylosing spondylitis.

This clonotype appeared many times. V usage is TRBV29-1 and J usage is TRBJ1-2; TRBD1 matches at 7 bases. Germline trimming cut 4 bases from V and 4 bases from J; bases unmatched to any gene: 9. The CDR3 has 14 amino acids. Germline CDR1 is SQVTM and CDR2 is ANQGSEA. The CDR3 protein is CSVAGSAGGYGYTF. CDR3 coding DNA: TGCAGCGTTGCGGGTTCGGCAGGGGGCTATGGCTACACCTTC.

This clonotype was detected ten times or more. The V and J genes are TRBV20-1 and TRBJ1-2, with 9 positions matching TRBD1. Trimming cost V 3 bases and J 6 bases; bases outside gene matches: 11. This CDR3 contains 15 residues. In germline, CDR1 is DFQATT, CDR2 SNEGSKA (reference sequence). The CDR3 reads CSARDPDRGVDGYTF. The CDR3 DNA sequence: TGCAGTGCTAGGGATCCTGACAGGGGGGTAGATGGCTACACCTTC.

This clonotype was counted at least ten times. The chain has TRBV20-1 and TRBJ2-7; 7 nucleotides match TRBD1. The J segment lost 3 bases and the V segment lost 4 bases, leaving 12 bases of the junction unmatched. Per the germline V gene, CDR1 is DFQATT and CDR2 is SNEGSKA (reference sequence). This CDR3 has 15 residues. The CDR3 protein is CSATSGTASIYEQYF. CDR3 DNA sequence: TGCAGTGCTACTTCCGGGACAGCCTCGATCTACGAGCAGTACTTC.

This clonotype was detected ten times or more. The chain is built from TRBV5-1 and TRBJ2-3; D may match TRBD1 or TRBD2 (5 bases each). V was pared by 0 bases and J by 3 bases, with 20 bases between. Germline V gives CDR1 SGHRS, CDR2 YFSETQ. There are 18 residues in the CDR3. This CDR3 is CASSLAAPGTFGTDTQYF. The CDR3 DNA reads as TGCGCCAGCAGCTTGGCAGCGCCGGGGACGTTTGGGACAGATACGCAGTATTTT.

This clonotype showed up just a few times. The V gene is TRBV7-6, the J gene TRBJ2-5; 12 nucleotides agree with TRBD2. From germline, CDR1 is SGHVS and CDR2 FNYEAQ. V lost 4 bases and J lost 4; bases outside the gene matches: 4. There are 15 residues in the CDR3. CDR3 sequence: CASSYGLAGTETQYF. DNA of the CDR3: TGTGCCAGCAGCTACGGACTAGCGGGGACAGAGACCCAGTACTTC.